This TCR beta chain was identified during a study of blood T cell repertoires in COVID-19. Overall study: T cells, B-cell-depleted T cells, or PBMCs provided the cDNA or gDNA that served as material.

In the authors' methods: How many nucleated cells were present was estimated from reference gene primer amplification. Profiling relied on immunoSEQ multiplex PCR, and the TCRdb table lists in-frame clones only, not all of them. The V and J calls and the clone size are those of that table, but D and trimming were determined from the DNA. The table shows 62,000 or so clones, with roughly 78% occurring only once. The CDR3 length is 14 residues. Looked up from germline, CDR1 is MDHEN and CDR2 is SYDVKM. V was cut by 2 bases and J by 7 bases, with 11 bases left in between. The chain carries TRBV28 and TRBJ1-4, with D tentatively TRBD1 (6 bases). The TCR was taken from a man aged 55 to 69 with COVID-19, enrolled during active disease. The sample was peripheral blood. The CDR3 DNA is TGTGCCAGCAGTTTACAGGGGCGCGGTGAAAAACTGTTTTTT. Translating gives CASSLQGRGEKLFF.